The clone carrying this T cell receptor beta chain was counted only a few times. The data stem from a study of blood T cell repertoires in COVID-19. Study summary: Researchers got acute and convalescent COVID-19 samples from the United States, Italy and Spain. PBMCs, B-cell-depleted T cells, or T cells were the source of the cDNA or gDNA that made up the material.

Authors' analysis steps: How many nucleated cells were present was estimated from reference gene primer amplification. Produced via immunoSEQ multiplex PCR; TCRdb's table is partial and in-frame only. V, J and clone size are those of that table, while D and trimming were read from the DNA. This sample has about 100,000 clones, with almost 80% found just once. Per the germline V gene, CDR1 is MNHEY and CDR2 is SMNVEV (reference sequence). The CDR3 contains 15 residues. The trim removed 4 bases at V and 4 bases at J, leaving 6 bases unmatched. Input material: peripheral blood. The chain links TRBV27 to TRBJ1-2, with 10 bases matching TRBD1. This sequence originates from a woman in her 70s with acute or convalescent COVID-19. As DNA, the CDR3 is TGTGCCAGCAGTTCCCCGACAGGGGGCGTCTATGGCTACACCTTC. Its protein is CASSSPTGGVYGYTF.